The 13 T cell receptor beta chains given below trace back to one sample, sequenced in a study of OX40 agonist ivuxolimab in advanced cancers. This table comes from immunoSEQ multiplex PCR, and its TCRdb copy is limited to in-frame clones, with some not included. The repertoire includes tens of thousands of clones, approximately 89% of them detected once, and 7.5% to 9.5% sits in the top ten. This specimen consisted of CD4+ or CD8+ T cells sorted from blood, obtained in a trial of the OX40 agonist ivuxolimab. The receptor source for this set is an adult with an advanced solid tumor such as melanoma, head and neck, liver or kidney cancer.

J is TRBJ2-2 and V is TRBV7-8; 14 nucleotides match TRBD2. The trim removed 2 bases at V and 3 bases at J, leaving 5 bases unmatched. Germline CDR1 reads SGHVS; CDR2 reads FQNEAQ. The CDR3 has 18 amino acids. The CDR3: CASSLQGTSGSYTGELFF. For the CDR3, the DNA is TGTGCCAGCAGCTTACAAGGGACTAGCGGGAGTTACACCGGGGAGCTGTTTTTT.

The CDR3 sequence is CASSLGISNQPQHF. The CDR3 DNA follows: TGTGCCAGCAGCTTAGGGATTAGCAATCAGCCCCAGCATTTT. The genes are TRBV13 and TRBJ1-5, with D unresolved. Trimming removed 0 bases from V and 0 bases from J, with 3 bases in between. Germline CDR1 and CDR2: PRHDT and FYEKMQ (reference sequence). The CDR3 runs to 14 residues.

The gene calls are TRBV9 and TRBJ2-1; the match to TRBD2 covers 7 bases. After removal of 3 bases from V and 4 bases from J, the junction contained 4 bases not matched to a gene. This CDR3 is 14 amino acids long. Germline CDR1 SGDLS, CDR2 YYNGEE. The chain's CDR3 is CASSGRGSYNEQFF. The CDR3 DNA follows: TGTGCCAGCAGCGGCCGCGGGAGTTACAATGAGCAGTTCTTC. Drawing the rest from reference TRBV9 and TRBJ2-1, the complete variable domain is DSGVTQTPKHLITATGQRVTLRCSPRSGDLSVYWYQQSLDQGLQFLIQYYNGEERAKGNILERFSAQQFPDLHSELNLSSLELGDSALYFCASSGRGSYNEQFFGPGTRLTVL.

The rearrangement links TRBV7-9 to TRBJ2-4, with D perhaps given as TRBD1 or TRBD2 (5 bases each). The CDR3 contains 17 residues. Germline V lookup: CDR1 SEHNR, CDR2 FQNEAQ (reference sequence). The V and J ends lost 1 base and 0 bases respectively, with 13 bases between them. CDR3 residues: CASSLVGGSVAKNIQYF. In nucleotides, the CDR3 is TGTGCCAGCAGCTTAGTTGGGGGATCTGTAGCCAAAAACATTCAGTACTTC.

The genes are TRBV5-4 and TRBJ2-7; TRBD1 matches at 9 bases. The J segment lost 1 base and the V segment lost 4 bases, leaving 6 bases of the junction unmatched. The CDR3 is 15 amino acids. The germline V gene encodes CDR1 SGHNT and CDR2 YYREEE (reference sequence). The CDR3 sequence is CASSDPGQGSYEQYF. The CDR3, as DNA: TGTGCCAGCAGCGACCCGGGACAGGGATCCTACGAGCAGTACTTC.

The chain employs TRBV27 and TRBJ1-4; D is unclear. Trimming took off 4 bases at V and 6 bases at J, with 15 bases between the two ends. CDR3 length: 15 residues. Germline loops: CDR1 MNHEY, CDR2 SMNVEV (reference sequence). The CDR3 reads CASSSLDKKDEKLFF. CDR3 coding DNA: TGTGCCAGCAGTTCCTTAGACAAGAAAGATGAAAAACTGTTTTTT.

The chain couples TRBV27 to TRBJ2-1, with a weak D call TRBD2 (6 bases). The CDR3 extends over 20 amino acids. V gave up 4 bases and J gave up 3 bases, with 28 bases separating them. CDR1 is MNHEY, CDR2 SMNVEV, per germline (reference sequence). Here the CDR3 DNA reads TGTGCCAGCAGTTCGGGGTTTGAAATCTCCCGTAGCGGAAACTACAATGAGCAGTTCTTC. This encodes CASSSGFEISRSGNYNEQFF.

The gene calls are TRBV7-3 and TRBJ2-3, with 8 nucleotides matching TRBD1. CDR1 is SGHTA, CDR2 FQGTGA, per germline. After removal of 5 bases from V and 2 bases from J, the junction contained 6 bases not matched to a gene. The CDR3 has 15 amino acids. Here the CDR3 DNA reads TGTGCCAGCAGCCCGACAGGGGCGCTCACAGATACGCAGTATTTT. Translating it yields CASSPTGALTDTQYF.

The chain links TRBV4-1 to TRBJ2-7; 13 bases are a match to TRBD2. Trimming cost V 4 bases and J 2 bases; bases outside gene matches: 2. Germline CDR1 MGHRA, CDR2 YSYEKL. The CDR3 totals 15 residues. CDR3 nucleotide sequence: TGCGCCAGCAGCCTTGGACTAGCGGGAGCCTACGAGCAGTACTTC. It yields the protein CASSLGLAGAYEQYF.

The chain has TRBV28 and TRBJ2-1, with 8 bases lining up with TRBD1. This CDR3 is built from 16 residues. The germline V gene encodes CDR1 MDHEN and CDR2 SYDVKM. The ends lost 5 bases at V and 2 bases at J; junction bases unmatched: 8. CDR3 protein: CASSPGTGEAYNEQFF. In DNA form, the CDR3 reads TGTGCCAGCAGTCCGGGGACAGGCGAAGCCTACAATGAGCAGTTCTTC.

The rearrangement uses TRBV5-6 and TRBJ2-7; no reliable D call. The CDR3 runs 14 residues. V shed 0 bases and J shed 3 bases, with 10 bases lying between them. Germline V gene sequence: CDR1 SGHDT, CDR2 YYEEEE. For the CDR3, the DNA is TGTGCCAGCAGCTTGGGCCCGGCCGTCTACGAGCAGTACTTC. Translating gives CASSLGPAVYEQYF.

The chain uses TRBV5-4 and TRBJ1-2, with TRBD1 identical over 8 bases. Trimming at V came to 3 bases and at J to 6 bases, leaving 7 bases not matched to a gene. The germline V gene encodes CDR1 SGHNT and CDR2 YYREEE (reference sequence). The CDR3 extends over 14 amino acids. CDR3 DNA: TGTGCCAGCAGCTCGAGGACAGGGTATAATGGCTACACCTTC. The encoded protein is CASSSRTGYNGYTF.

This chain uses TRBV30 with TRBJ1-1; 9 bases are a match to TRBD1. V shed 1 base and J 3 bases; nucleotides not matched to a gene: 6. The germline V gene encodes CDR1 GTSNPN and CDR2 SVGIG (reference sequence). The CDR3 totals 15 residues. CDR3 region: CAWSEKQGAHTEAFF. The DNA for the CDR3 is TGTGCCTGGAGTGAAAAACAGGGGGCACACACTGAAGCTTTCTTT.